Presented here are 17 T cell receptor beta chains from one specimen sequenced in a study of graft-versus-host responses after intestinal transplantation. The antigens for these receptors are not known. TCRdb's table, derived via immunoSEQ multiplex PCR, lists solely in-frame clones and lacks some. The sample lists 95,000 to 150,000 clones; approximately 95% were seen once. The source material was unstimulated CD4+ T cells sorted from spleen or lymph node cells, sampled before intestinal transplant. The receptors come from a human donor who received an intestinal transplant.

The chain employs TRBV18 and TRBJ1-3; 10 bases are shared with TRBD1. Germline V gene lookup returns CDR1 KGHSH and CDR2 LQKENI. With V trimmed by 3 bases and J by 3 bases, 5 bases remained unmatched. The CDR3 consists of 16 residues. The CDR3 nucleotides read TGTGCCAGCTCACCCTTCGACAGGGGGCTTGGAAACACCATATATTTT. Amino acids: CASSPFDRGLGNTIYF.

V usage is TRBV28 and J usage is TRBJ1-5; D is perhaps TRBD1 (6 bases). Germline assignment: CDR1 MDHEN and CDR2 SYDVKM. V lost 6 bases and J lost 1, with 16 bases in between. The CDR3 extends over 16 amino acids. CDR3 sequence (DNA): TGTGCCAGCAGCCAAGGACAGTTTCAAAGCAATCAGCCCCAGCATTTT. Protein: CASSQGQFQSNQPQHF. The full variable domain, its missing parts supplied by reference TRBV28 and TRBJ1-5, is DVKVTQSSRYLVKRTGEKVFLECVQDMDHENMFWYRQDPGLGLRLIYFSYDVKMKEKGDIPEGYSVSREKKERFSLILESASTNQTSMYLCASSQGQFQSNQPQHFGDGTRLSIL.

The chain employs TRBV15 and TRBJ1-2; D not resolved. Trimming took off 0 bases at V and 8 bases at J, with 13 bases between the two ends. The CDR3 consists of 14 residues. CDR1 LNHNV and CDR2 YYDKDF come from the germline V gene (reference sequence). This chain's CDR3 is CATSRDRSPIGYTF. DNA of the CDR3: TGTGCCACCAGCAGAGATCGGTCACCCATAGGCTACACCTTC.

The rearrangement uses TRBV30 and TRBJ2-2; D unresolved. Deletions cut 3 bases from V and 1 base from J, with 15 bases between. The germline V gene has CDR1 GTSNPN and CDR2 SVGIG (reference sequence). This CDR3 comprises 16 residues. DNA for the CDR3: TGTGCCTGGAGGGGCAGGAGAGTGGGGAACACCGGGGAGCTGTTTTTT. Its protein product is CAWRGRRVGNTGELFF. The whole variable domain, filled in from reference TRBV30 and TRBJ2-2, reads SQTIHQWPATLVQPVGSPLSLECTVEGTSNPNLYWYRQAAGRGLQLLFYSVGIGQISSEVPQNLSASRPQDRQFILSSKKLLLSDSGFYLCAWRGRRVGNTGELFFGEGSRLTVL.

For the CDR3, the DNA is TGTGCCAGCTCACAAAGATCCGCCAGTGGTGAGCAGTTCTTC. This sequence encodes CASSQRSASGEQFF. The rearrangement links TRBV18 to TRBJ2-1; no definite D call. Trimming left V 4 bases short and J 9 bases short, with 16 bases between. Germline values: CDR1 KGHSH, CDR2 LQKENI. The CDR3 is 14 amino acids.

The chain combines TRBV30 with TRBJ2-1; TRBD2 agrees at 7 bases. The germline V gene encodes CDR1 GTSNPN and CDR2 SVGIG (reference sequence). CDR3 length: 13 residues. V gave up 4 bases and J gave up 2 bases; unmatched junction bases: 2. CDR3 in amino acids: CAWTGGTYNEQFF. CDR3 DNA sequence: TGTGCCTGGACCGGGGGGACCTACAATGAGCAGTTCTTC.

This clone was picked up one time. The chain is built from TRBV2 and TRBJ2-1; D perhaps matches TRBD1 (5 bases). Trimming removed 4 bases from V and 1 base from J, with 11 bases in between. The CDR3 loop spans 15 amino acids. The germline V gene encodes CDR1 SNHLY and CDR2 FYNNEI. CDR3 sequence reads: CASSGQGWSYNEQFF. For the CDR3, the DNA is TGTGCCAGCAGTGGCCAGGGATGGTCCTACAATGAGCAGTTCTTC.

The chain couples TRBV19 to TRBJ2-3; 8 nucleotides line up with TRBD1. CDR3 length: 14 residues. The J segment lost 2 bases and the V segment lost 5 bases, leaving 3 bases of the junction unmatched. Germline loops: CDR1 LNHDA, CDR2 SQIVND (reference sequence). The CDR3 is CASSPRGLTDTQYF. The DNA for the CDR3 is TGTGCCAGTAGTCCCAGGGGGCTCACAGATACGCAGTATTTT.

The chain employs TRBV6-5 and TRBJ1-2; D is unresolved. V was cut by 8 bases and J by 1 base, with 5 bases left in between. The CDR3 extends over 11 amino acids. Germline V gene sequence: CDR1 MNHEY, CDR2 SVGAGI. This CDR3 is CASRRNYGYTF. CDR3 bases: TGTGCCAGCCGCCGTAACTATGGCTACACCTTC.

The V call is TRBV18, the J call TRBJ2-7; 8 bases align to TRBD2. V shed 5 bases and J 5 bases; nucleotides not matched to a gene: 8. Germline V CDR1 and CDR2: KGHSH, LQKENI. The CDR3 loop spans 14 amino acids. CDR3 DNA sequence: TGTGCCAGCTCAACCCGGACTAGCCGGAACGAGCAGTACTTC. Protein product: CASSTRTSRNEQYF.

CDR3 in amino acids: CASSETGVSEAFF. The CDR3 DNA sequence: TGTGCCAGCAGTGAAACCGGGGTGAGTGAAGCTTTCTTT. The chain uses TRBV2 and TRBJ1-1; no clear D. In germline, CDR1 is SNHLY, CDR2 FYNNEI. This CDR3 spans 13 amino acids. V shed 2 bases and J shed 7 bases, with 11 bases lying between them.

The rearrangement uses TRBV6-5 and TRBJ2-3; perhaps TRBD2 as D (5 bases). Germline V gene sequence: CDR1 MNHEY, CDR2 SVGAGI. The CDR3 totals 15 residues. V was trimmed by 0 bases and J by 3 bases, leaving 10 bases between them. The CDR3 here is CASSYSGGRTDTQYF. The CDR3 region has the DNA TGTGCCAGCAGTTACTCCGGTGGGAGAACAGATACGCAGTATTTT.

In nucleotides, the CDR3 is TGTGCCAGCAGCCGGACAGGGGGCACCTACGAGCAGTACTTC. It codes for CASSRTGGTYEQYF. The chain combines TRBV27 with TRBJ2-7; 11 bases align to TRBD1. Per the germline V gene, CDR1 is MNHEY and CDR2 is SMNVEV (reference sequence). V shed 6 bases, J shed 2 bases, and the junction held 3 bases outside the gene matches. The CDR3 extends over 14 amino acids.

The chain couples TRBV28 to TRBJ1-5; D not resolved. Germline CDR1 is MDHEN and CDR2 is SYDVKM. Trimming removed 7 bases at V and 7 bases at J, with 17 bases between. The CDR3 loop spans 14 amino acids. In nucleotides, the CDR3 is TGTGCCAGCACCAATCGAGAGCGTGGGCAGCCCCAGCATTTT. Translating it yields CASTNRERGQPQHF.

The J gene is TRBJ1-5, the V gene TRBV7-9; D is possibly TRBD1 (6 bases). V lost 6 bases and J lost 1, with 13 bases in between. Looked up from germline, CDR1 is SEHNR and CDR2 is FQNEAQ (reference sequence). CDR3 length: 15 residues. The CDR3 nucleotides read TGTGCCAGCAGTCAAGAAGGGGGAAGCAATCAGCCCCAGCATTTT. Its translation is CASSQEGGSNQPQHF.

V usage is TRBV28 and J usage is TRBJ1-5; D is unclear. Trimming removed 10 bases at V and 3 bases at J, with 19 bases between. The germline CDR1 and CDR2 sequences are MDHEN and SYDVKM. This CDR3 comprises 15 residues. The CDR3 nucleotides are TGTGCCATTCTCCCCGCGCTTCAAAACAATCAGCCCCAGCATTTT. The encoded protein is CAILPALQNNQPQHF.

This chain links TRBV5-6 with TRBJ1-3; D is uncertain. CDR1 is SGHDT, CDR2 YYEEEE, per germline. V was pared by 0 bases and J by 0 bases, with 10 bases between. This CDR3 has 16 residues. For the CDR3, the DNA is TGTGCCAGCAGCTTGGGGGGTCTCAACTCTGGAAACACCATATATTTT. Translating gives CASSLGGLNSGNTIYF.